These 12 T cell receptor beta chains were sequenced from one sample in a study of prognosis after radiotherapy for stage I lung cancer. The genomic DNA TCR beta CDR3 region underwent two rounds of multiplex PCR. First-round PCR used primers specific to each TRBV and TRBJ gene. TCRdb ran MiXCR on the multiplex PCR reads and lists one entry per CDR3 protein. The sample includes roughly 23,000 distinct CDR3 sequences, around 45% seen only once; the top ten take about 33%. Sequenced here: PBMCs, sampled before or after stereotactic body radiation therapy (not recorded which). These receptors originate from a donor over 45 with non-small cell lung cancer.

This clonotype has a count of ten or more. This rearrangement joins TRBV5-1 to TRBJ1-1; TRBD1 aligns across 7 bases. The germline V gene has CDR1 SGHRS and CDR2 YFSETQ. The CDR3 is 13 residues long. Trimming took 4 bases from V and 3 from J; bases not matched to a gene: 3. In DNA, the CDR3 is TGCGCCAGCAGCGAGGGACAGTACACTGAAGCTTTCTTT. Translation gives CASSEGQYTEAFF.

This clonotype was detected ten times or more. The chain combines TRBV30 with TRBJ2-5; 11 bases are shared with TRBD2. CDR3 length: 18 residues. The ends lost 0 bases at V and 5 bases at J; junction bases unmatched: 14. Germline V gives CDR1 GTSNPN, CDR2 SVGIG (reference sequence). In nucleotides, the CDR3 is TGTGCCTGGAGTGTATACTCTATACTAGCGGGGGCATGGGAGACCCAGTACTTC. Amino acids: CAWSVYSILAGAWETQYF.

Concerning this clonotype: This may stem from a read error, because a much larger clone lies one nucleotide away. V usage is TRBV5-4 and J usage is TRBJ2-7; unclear D gene. Germline V gene sequence: CDR1 SGHNT, CDR2 YYREEE (reference sequence). V was shortened by 4 bases and J by 7 bases, with 15 bases between the two germline ends. This CDR3 comprises 13 residues. The chain's CDR3 is CASSPRGGNEQYF. The CDR3 nucleotides read TGTGCCAGCAGCCCCCGTGGCGGCAATGAGCAGTACTTC.

This chain uses TRBV7-2 with TRBJ2-7; TRBD2 agrees at 8 bases. The CDR3 extends over 16 amino acids. CDR1 SGHTA and CDR2 FQGNSA come from the germline V gene. V lost 5 bases to trimming and J lost 1 base; unmatched junction nucleotides: 10. As DNA, the CDR3 is TGTGCCAGCAGCCCTACTAGCGGAGCACCGTCCTACGAGCAGTACTTC. Its translation: CASSPTSGAPSYEQYF.

J is TRBJ1-2 and V is TRBV6-2 or TRBV6-3; D not certain. Germline V gene sequence: CDR1 MNHEY, CDR2 SVGEGT. The CDR3 runs to 15 residues. Trimming took 5 bases from V and 5 from J, leaving 18 bases between them. The CDR3 sequence: CASSTAGCTRYGYTF. The DNA of the CDR3 is TGTGCCAGCAGTACGGCTGGATGTACGCGATATGGCTACACCTTC.

In regard to this clonotype: The likely explanation is a read error, given a far larger clone one base away. The chain recombines TRBV19 with TRBJ2-7; 14 bases fit TRBD2. Germline CDR1 reads LNHDA; CDR2 reads SQIVND (reference sequence). The J segment lost 7 bases and the V segment lost 4 bases, leaving 15 bases of the junction unmatched. The CDR3 contains 18 residues. The CDR3 loop reads CASSNRTSGGRINNEQYF. CDR3 in DNA: TGTGCCAGTAGTAACCGGACTAGCGGGGGGCGTATTAATAATGAGCAGTACTTC.

This clonotype was observed many times. J is TRBJ2-7 and V is TRBV7-9; TRBD1 might be the D (6 bases). Germline CDR1 is SEHNR and CDR2 is FQNEAQ (reference sequence). Trimming took off 0 bases at V and 4 bases at J, with 16 bases between the two ends. The CDR3 spans 16 residues. CDR3 protein: CASSLAGANSDYEQYF. Here the CDR3 DNA reads TGTGCCAGCAGCTTAGCGGGGGCTAATTCGGATTACGAGCAGTACTTC.

This clonotype showed up just a few times. A much bigger clone sits one base away, suggesting this may be a read error. The rearrangement links TRBV7-2 to TRBJ2-2; D gene unclear. There are 13 residues in the CDR3. Germline lookup yields CDR1 SGHTA and CDR2 FQGNSA. CDR3 protein: CASRGRNTWELFF. The CDR3 coding sequence is TGTGCCAGCAGGGGCCGTAACACCTGGGAGCTGTTTTTT.

Details on this clonotype: One base separates it from a far larger clone, so it is likely a read error. The chain uses TRBV6-2 or TRBV6-3 and TRBJ1-1; D is undetermined. The CDR3 loop spans 13 amino acids. Germline V CDR1 and CDR2: MNHEY, SVGEGT. The V end was cut by 6 bases, the J end by 3 bases, with 11 bases between. CDR3 sequence reads: CASSSVVYTEAFF. CDR3 coding DNA: TGTGCCAGCAGCTCTGTAGTATACACTGAAGCTTTCTTT.

This clonotype is labeled medium-sized. V and J are TRBV28 and TRBJ1-2; D may be TRBD1 (6 bases). The germline CDR1 and CDR2 sequences are MDHEN and SYDVKM. This CDR3 contains 12 residues. V was clipped by 6 bases and J by 5 bases, with 10 bases between them. CDR3 sequence (DNA): TGTGCCAGCAGCCTACAGGGATATGGCTACACCTTC. It specifies CASSLQGYGYTF.

This clonotype has ten or more counts. A clone one base away is much larger, so this may be a read error. The chain combines TRBV5-1 with TRBJ2-1, with TRBD2 as a possible D gene (5 bases). Per the germline V gene, CDR1 is SGHRS and CDR2 is YFSETQ. The CDR3 totals 14 residues. Between the trimmed V and J ends, which lost 0 bases and 8 bases, there was a span of 12 bases. The CDR3 protein is CASSLGLQNDEQFF. CDR3 nucleotide sequence: TGCGCCAGCAGCTTGGGACTACAAAACGATGAGCAGTTCTTC.

Details on this clonotype: This likely stems from a read error, as it lies one base from a far larger clone. This chain uses TRBV6-5 with TRBJ2-7, with TRBD2 identical over 9 bases. Germline loops: CDR1 MNHEY, CDR2 SVGAGI. This CDR3 has 14 amino acids. CDR3: CASSTIAGAYEHYF. CDR3 coding DNA: TGTGCCAGCAGTACAATAGCGGGGGCCTACGAGCATTACTTC.